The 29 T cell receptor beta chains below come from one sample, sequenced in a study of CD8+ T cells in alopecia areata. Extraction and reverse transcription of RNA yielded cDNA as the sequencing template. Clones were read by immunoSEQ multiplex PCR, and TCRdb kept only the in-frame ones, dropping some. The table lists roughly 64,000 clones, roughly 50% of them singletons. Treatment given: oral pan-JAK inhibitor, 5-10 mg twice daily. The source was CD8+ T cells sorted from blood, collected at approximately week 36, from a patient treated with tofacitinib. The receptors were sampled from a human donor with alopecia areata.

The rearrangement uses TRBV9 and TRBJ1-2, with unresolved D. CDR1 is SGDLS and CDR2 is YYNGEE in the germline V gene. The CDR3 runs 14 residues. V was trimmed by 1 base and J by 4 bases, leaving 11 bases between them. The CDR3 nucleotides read TGTGCCAGCAGCGTAACCGGGAGCGGCTATGGCTACACCTTC. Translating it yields CASSVTGSGYGYTF.

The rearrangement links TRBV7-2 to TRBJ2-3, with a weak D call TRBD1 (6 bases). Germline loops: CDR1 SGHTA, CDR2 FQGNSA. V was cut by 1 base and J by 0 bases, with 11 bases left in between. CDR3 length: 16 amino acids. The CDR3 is CASSLDGGPSTDTQYF. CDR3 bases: TGTGCCAGCAGCTTAGATGGGGGCCCTAGCACAGATACGCAGTATTTT.

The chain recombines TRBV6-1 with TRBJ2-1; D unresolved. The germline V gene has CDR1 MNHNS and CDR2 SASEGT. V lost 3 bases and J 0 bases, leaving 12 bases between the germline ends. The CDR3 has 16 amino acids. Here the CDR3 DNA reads TGTGCCAGCAGTGAGCACTTCCGAAGCTCCTACAATGAGCAGTTCTTC. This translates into CASSEHFRSSYNEQFF.

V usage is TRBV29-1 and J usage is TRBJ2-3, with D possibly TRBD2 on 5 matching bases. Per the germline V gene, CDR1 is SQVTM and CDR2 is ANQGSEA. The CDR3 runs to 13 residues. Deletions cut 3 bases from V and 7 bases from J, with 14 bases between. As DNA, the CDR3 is TGCAGCGTTGAGTCGGGAACGCCACATACGCAGTATTTT. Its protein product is CSVESGTPHTQYF.

CDR3 DNA: TGTGCCAGCAGCCGGAAGGTGAACTATGGCTACACCTTC. Its translation: CASSRKVNYGYTF. The V gene is TRBV13, the J gene TRBJ1-2; D is ambiguous. Germline V gene lookup returns CDR1 PRHDT and CDR2 FYEKMQ (reference sequence). The CDR3 runs 13 residues. The V gene lost 5 bases and the J gene lost 2 bases, with 9 bases spanning the gap.

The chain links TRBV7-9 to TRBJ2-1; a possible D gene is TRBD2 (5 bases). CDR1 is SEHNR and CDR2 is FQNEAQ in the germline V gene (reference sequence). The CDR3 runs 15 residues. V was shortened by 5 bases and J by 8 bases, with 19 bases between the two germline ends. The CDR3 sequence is CASSPRAGGQDEQFF. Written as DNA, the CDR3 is TGTGCCAGCAGCCCGAGGGCAGGTGGTCAGGATGAGCAGTTCTTC.

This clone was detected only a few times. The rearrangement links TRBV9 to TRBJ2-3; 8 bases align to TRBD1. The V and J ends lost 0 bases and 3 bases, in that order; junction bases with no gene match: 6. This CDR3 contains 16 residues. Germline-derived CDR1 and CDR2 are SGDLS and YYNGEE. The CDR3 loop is CASSVGQGAPTDTQYF. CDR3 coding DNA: TGTGCCAGCAGCGTAGGGCAGGGGGCGCCGACAGATACGCAGTATTTT.

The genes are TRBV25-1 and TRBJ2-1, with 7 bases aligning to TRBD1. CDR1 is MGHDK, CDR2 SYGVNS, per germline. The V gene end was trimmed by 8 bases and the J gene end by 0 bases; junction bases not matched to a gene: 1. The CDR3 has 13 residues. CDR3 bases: TGTGCCAGCGGACAGGCCTCCTACAATGAGCAGTTCTTC. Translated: CASGQASYNEQFF.

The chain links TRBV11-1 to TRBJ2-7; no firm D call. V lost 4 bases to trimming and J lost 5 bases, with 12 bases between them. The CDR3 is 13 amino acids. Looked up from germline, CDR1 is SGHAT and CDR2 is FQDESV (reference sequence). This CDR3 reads CASSSPRQDEQYF. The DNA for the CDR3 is TGTGCCAGCAGCTCACCCAGACAAGACGAGCAGTACTTC.

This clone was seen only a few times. DNA of the CDR3: TGCGCCAGCAGGGAGACTAGCTCTTCGCCCCACTACGAGCAGTACTTC. This codes for CASRETSSSPHYEQYF. The V gene is TRBV5-1, the J gene TRBJ2-7; TRBD2 agrees at 7 bases. Germline V gene lookup returns CDR1 SGHRS and CDR2 YFSETQ. V shed 5 bases and J 3 bases; nucleotides not matched to a gene: 14. The CDR3 runs 16 residues. The whole variable domain, remainder taken from reference TRBV5-1 and TRBJ2-7, is KAGVTQTPRYLIKTRGQQVTLSCSPISGHRSVSWYQQTPGQGLQFLFEYFSETQRNKGNFPGRFSGRQFSNSRSEMNVSTLELGDSALYLCASRETSSSPHYEQYFGPGTRLTVT.

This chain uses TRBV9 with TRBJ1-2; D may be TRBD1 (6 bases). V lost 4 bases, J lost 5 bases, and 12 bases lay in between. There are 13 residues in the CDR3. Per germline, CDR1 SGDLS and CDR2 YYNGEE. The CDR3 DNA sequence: TGTGCCAGCAGCCTCGGACAGACATATGGCTACACCTTC. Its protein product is CASSLGQTYGYTF.

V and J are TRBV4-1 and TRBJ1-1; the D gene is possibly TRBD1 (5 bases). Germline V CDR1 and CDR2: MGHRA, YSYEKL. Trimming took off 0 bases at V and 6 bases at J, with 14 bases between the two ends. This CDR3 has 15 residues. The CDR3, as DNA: TGCGCCAGCAGCCAAGAATCAGGGTTTCCCTCTGAAGCTTTCTTT. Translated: CASSQESGFPSEAFF.

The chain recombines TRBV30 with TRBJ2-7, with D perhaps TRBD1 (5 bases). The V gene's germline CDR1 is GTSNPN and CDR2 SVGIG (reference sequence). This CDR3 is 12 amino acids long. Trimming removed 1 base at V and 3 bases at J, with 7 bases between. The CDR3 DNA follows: TGTGCCTGGAGTGGACAGCTCTACGAGCAGTACTTC. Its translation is CAWSGQLYEQYF.

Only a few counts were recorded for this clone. CDR3 in DNA: TGCGCCAGCAGCCAAGTGCGAGAGGGAGAAGAGACCCAGTACTTC. This gives the protein CASSQVREGEETQYF. This rearrangement joins TRBV4-1 to TRBJ2-5; D perhaps matches TRBD2 (5 bases). Germline V lookup: CDR1 MGHRA, CDR2 YSYEKL. The CDR3 length is 15 residues. V lost 1 base and J lost 3, with 12 bases in between.

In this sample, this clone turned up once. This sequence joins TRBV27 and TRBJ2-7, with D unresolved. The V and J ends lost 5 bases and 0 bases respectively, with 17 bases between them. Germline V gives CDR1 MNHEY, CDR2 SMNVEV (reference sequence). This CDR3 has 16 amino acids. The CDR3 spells CASSLSAVSLSYEQYF. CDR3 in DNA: TGTGCCAGCAGTCTCTCTGCGGTTTCCCTCTCCTACGAGCAGTACTTC.

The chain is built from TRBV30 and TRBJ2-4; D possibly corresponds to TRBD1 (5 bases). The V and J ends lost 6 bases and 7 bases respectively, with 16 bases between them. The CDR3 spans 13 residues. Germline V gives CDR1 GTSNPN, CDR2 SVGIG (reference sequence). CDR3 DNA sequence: TGTGCCTGTGAGACAGAAACCTTTAACATTCAGTACTTC. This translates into CACETETFNIQYF.

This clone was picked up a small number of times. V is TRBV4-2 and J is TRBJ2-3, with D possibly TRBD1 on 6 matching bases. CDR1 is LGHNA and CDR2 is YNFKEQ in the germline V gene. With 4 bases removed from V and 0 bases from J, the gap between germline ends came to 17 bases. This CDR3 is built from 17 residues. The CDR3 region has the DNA TGTGCCAGCAGCCTTCCTTCCACAGGGAGTAGCACAGATACGCAGTATTTT. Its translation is CASSLPSTGSSTDTQYF.

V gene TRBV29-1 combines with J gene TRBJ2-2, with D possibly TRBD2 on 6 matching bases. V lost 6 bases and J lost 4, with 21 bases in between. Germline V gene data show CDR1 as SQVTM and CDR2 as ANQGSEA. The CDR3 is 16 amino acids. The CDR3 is CSVAADGREGTGELFF. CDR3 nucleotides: TGCAGCGTCGCCGCCGACGGGAGAGAAGGCACCGGGGAGCTGTTTTTT.

In DNA form, the CDR3 reads TGTGCCAGCAGCCTGACAGGGAAGAATCAGCCCCAGCATTTT. It codes for CASSLTGKNQPQHF. This sequence joins TRBV7-9 and TRBJ1-5; TRBD1 matches 7 bases. With 5 bases clipped from V and 4 bases from J, the junction kept 5 bases outside the gene matches. Per the germline V gene, CDR1 is SEHNR and CDR2 is FQNEAQ (reference sequence). This CDR3 contains 14 residues.

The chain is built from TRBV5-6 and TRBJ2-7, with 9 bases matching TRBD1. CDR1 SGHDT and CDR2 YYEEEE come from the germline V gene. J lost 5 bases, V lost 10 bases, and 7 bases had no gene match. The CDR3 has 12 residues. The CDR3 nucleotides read TGTGCCGGGGGGACAGGGAATGACGAGCAGTACTTC. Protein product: CAGGTGNDEQYF.

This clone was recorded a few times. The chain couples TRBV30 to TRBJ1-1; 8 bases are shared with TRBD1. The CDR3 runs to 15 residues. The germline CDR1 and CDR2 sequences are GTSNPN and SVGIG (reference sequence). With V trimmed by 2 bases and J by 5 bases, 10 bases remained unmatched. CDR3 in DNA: TGTGCCTGGAGTACATTAGGACAGGGTCTTACTGAAGCTTTCTTT. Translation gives CAWSTLGQGLTEAFF.

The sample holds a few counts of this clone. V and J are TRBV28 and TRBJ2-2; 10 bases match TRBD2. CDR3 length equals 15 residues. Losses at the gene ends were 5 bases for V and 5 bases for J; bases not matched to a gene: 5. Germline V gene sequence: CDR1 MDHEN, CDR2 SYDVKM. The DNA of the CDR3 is TGTGCCAGCAGTAGCCTAGCGGGAGAAACCGGGGAGCTGTTTTTT. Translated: CASSSLAGETGELFF.

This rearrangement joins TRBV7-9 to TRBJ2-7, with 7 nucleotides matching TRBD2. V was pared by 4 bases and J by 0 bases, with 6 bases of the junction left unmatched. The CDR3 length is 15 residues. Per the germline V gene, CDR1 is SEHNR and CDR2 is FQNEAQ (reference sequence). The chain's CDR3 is CASSYPGGSSYEQYF. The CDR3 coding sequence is TGTGCCAGCAGCTACCCCGGGGGGAGCTCCTACGAGCAGTACTTC.

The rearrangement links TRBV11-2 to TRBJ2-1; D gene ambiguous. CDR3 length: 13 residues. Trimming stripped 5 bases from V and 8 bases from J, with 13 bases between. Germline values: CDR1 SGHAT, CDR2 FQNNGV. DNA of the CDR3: TGTGCCAGCAGCCTAGGGCTTGGGCATGAGCAGTTCTTC. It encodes CASSLGLGHEQFF. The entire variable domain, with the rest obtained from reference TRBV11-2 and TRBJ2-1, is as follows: EAGVAQSPRYKIIEKRQSVAFWCNPISGHATLYWYQQILGQGPKLLIQFQNNGVVDDSQLPKDRFSAERLKGVDSTLKIQPAKLEDSAVYLCASSLGLGHEQFFGPGTRLTVL.

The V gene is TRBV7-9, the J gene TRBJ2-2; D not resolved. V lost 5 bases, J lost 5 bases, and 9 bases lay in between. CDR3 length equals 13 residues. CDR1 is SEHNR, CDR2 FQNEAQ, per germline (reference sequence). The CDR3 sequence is CASSDVATGELFF. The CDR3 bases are TGTGCCAGCAGCGACGTTGCGACCGGGGAGCTGTTTTTT.

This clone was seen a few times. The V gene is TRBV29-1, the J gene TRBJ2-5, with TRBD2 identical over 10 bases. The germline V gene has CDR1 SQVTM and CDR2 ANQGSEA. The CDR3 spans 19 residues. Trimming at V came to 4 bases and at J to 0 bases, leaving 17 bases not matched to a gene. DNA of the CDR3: TGCAGCGTTGGACTTCGTAACGAGGGACTAGCGTTTTACCAAGAGACCCAGTACTTC. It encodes CSVGLRNEGLAFYQETQYF.

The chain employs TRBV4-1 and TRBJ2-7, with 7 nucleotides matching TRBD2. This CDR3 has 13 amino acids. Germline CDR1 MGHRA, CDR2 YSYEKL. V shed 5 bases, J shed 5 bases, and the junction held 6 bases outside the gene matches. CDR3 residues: CASSWGGGNEQYF. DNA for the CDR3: TGCGCCAGCAGCTGGGGGGGTGGGAACGAGCAGTACTTC.

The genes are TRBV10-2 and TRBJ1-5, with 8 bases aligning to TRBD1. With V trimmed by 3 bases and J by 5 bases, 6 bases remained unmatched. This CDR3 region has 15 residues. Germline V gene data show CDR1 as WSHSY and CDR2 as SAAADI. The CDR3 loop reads CASSEGTGGDQPQHF. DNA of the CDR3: TGCGCCAGCAGTGAAGGGACAGGTGGGGATCAGCCCCAGCATTTT.

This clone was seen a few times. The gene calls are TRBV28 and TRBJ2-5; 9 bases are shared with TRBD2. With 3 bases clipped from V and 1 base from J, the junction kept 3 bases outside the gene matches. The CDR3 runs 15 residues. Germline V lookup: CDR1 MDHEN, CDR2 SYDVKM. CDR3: CASSLRREGQETQYF. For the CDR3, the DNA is TGTGCCAGCAGTTTGAGGCGGGAGGGCCAAGAGACCCAGTACTTC.